This TCR beta chain was sequenced in a study of T-cell reconstitution after alpha-beta-depleted transplantation in children. The library targeted TCRbeta and was prepared with unique molecular identifiers. TCRdb used MiXCR to reprocess the PCR reads, holding one entry per CDR3 protein. The sample includes around 18,000 distinct CDR3 sequences, just over 5% of them seen just once. Study-wide points: Reported findings indicate that, about two months after transplant, alpha-beta T cells came from several hundred expanded clones, which were derived from non-depleted graft cells. Some patients' high day-60 TCRbeta diversity was attributed to recipient cells surviving conditioning.

As for this clonotype: The antigen remains undetermined.

The sequenced sample was PBMCs, obtained before TCRalphabeta/CD19-depleted stem cell transplant. This sequence originates from a boy between 10 and 17 years old with acute lymphoblastic leukemia, due to receive a stem cell transplant.

The CDR3 DNA sequence: TGCAGTGCCTTTGGAAATCGCGAGCAGTACTTC. As protein: CSAFGNREQYF. The chain employs TRBV20-1 and TRBJ2-7; D is unclear. The V gene lost 6 bases and the J gene lost 6 bases, with 12 bases spanning the gap. CDR1 is DFQATT, CDR2 SNEGSKA, per germline (reference sequence). There are 11 residues in the CDR3.